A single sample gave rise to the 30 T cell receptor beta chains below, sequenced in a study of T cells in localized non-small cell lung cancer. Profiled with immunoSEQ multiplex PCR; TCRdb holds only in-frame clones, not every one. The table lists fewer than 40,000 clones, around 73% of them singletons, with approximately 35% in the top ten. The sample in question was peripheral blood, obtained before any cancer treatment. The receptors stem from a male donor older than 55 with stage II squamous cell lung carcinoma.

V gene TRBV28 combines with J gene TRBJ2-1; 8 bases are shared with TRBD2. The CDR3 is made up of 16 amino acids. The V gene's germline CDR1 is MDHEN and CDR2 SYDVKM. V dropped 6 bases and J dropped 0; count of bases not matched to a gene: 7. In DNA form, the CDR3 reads TGTGCCAGCAGGGAACTCGGGGGGGCCTCCTACAATGAGCAGTTCTTC. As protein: CASRELGGASYNEQFF.

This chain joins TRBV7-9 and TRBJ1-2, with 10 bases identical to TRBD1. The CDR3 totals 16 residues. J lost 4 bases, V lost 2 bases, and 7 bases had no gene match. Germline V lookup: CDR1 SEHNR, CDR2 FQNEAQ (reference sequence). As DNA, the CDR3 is TGTGCCAGCAGCTTACCTGGGACAGGGGCGGCCTATGGCTACACCTTC. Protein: CASSLPGTGAAYGYTF. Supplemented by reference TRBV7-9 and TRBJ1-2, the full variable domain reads DTGVSQNPRHKITKRGQNVTFRCDPISEHNRLYWYRQTLGQGPEFLTYFQNEAQLEKSRLLSDRFSAERPKGSFSTLEIQRTEQGDSAMYLCASSLPGTGAAYGYTFGSGTRLTVV.

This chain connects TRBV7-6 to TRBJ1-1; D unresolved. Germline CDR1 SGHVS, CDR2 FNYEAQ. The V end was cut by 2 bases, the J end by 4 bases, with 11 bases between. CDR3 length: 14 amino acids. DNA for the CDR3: TGTGCCAGCAGCTTACCGCATGCGGGCACTGAAGCTTTCTTT. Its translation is CASSLPHAGTEAFF.

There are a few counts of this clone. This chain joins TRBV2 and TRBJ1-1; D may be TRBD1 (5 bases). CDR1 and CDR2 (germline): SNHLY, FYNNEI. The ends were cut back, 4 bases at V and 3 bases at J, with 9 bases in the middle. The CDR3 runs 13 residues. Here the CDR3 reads CASSAGSDTEAFF. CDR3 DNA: TGTGCCAGCAGTGCAGGGTCGGACACTGAAGCTTTCTTT.

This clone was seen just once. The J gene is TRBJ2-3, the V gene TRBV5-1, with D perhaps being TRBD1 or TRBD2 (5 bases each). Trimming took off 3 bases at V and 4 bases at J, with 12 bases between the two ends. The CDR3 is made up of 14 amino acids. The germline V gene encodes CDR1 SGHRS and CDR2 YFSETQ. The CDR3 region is CASSSSVGADTQYF. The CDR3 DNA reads TGCGCCAGCAGCTCCTCAGTGGGGGCAGATACGCAGTATTTT.

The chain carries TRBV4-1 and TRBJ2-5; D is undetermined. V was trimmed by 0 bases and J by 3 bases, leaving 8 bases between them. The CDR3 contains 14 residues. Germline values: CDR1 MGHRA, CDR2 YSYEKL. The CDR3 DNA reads TGCGCCAGCAGCCAAGAGTTGGCCGAAGAGACCCAGTACTTC. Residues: CASSQELAEETQYF.

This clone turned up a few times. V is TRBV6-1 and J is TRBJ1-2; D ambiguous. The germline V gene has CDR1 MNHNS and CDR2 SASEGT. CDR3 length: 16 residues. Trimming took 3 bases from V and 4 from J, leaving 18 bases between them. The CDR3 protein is CASSELGSSLAYGYTF. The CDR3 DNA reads TGTGCCAGCAGTGAGTTGGGGTCATCTCTTGCCTATGGCTACACCTTC.

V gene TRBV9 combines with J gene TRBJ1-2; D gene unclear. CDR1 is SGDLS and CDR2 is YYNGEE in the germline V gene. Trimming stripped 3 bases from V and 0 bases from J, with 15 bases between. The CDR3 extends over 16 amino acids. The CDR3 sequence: CASSALPATANYGYTF. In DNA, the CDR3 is TGTGCCAGCAGCGCCCTCCCGGCGACGGCTAACTATGGCTACACCTTC.

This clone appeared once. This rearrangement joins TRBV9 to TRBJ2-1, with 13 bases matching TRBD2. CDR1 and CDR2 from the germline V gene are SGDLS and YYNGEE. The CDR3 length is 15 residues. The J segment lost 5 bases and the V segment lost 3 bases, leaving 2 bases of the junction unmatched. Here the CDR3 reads CASSGGLAGHNEQFF. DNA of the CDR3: TGTGCCAGCAGCGGGGGACTAGCGGGGCACAATGAGCAGTTCTTC.

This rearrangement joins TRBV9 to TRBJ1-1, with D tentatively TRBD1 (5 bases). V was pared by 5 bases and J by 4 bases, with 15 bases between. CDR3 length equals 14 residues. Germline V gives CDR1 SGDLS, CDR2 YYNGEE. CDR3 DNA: TGTGCCAGCAGTACGGATCAGGGAGCCACTGAAGCTTTCTTT. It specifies CASSTDQGATEAFF.

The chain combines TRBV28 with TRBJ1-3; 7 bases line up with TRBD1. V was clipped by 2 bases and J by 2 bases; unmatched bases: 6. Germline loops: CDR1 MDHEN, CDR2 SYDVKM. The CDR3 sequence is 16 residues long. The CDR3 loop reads CASSLGGDRAGNTIYF. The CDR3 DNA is TGTGCCAGCAGTTTAGGTGGTGACAGGGCTGGAAACACCATATATTTT.

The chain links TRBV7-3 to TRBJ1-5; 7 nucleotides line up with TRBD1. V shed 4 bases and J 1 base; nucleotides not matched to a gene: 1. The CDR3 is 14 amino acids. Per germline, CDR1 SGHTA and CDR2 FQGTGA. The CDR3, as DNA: TGTGCCAGCAGCTCGGGACAGAGCAATCAGCCCCAGCATTTT. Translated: CASSSGQSNQPQHF.

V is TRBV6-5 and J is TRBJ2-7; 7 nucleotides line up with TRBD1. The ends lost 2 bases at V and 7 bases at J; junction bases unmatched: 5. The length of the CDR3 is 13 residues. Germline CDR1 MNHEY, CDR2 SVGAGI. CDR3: CASSYEGALEQYF. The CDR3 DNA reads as TGTGCCAGCAGTTACGAGGGGGCGCTTGAGCAGTACTTC.

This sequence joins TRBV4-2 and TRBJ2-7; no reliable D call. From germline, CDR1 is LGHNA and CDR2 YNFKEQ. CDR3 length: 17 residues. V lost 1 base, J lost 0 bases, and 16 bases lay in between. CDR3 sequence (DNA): TGTGCCAGCAGCCAAGGTCTAGACTGGGCCTTCTCCTACGAGCAGTACTTC. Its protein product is CASSQGLDWAFSYEQYF.

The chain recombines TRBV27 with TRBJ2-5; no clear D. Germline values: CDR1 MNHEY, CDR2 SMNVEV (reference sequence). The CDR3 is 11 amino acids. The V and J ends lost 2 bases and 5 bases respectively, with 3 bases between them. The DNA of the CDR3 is TGTGCCAGCAGTTTAGGGGAGACCCAGTACTTC. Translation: CASSLGETQYF.

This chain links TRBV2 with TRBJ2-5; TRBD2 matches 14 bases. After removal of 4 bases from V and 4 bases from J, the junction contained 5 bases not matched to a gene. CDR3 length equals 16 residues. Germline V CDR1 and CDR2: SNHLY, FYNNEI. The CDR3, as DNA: TGTGCCAGCAGTGGGGGGACTAGCGGGAGCGTAGAGACCCAGTACTTC. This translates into CASSGGTSGSVETQYF.

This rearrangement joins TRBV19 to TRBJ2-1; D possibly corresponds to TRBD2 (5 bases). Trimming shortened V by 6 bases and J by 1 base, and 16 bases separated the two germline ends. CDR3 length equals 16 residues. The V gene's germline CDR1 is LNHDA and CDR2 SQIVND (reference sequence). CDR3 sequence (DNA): TGTGCCAGTAGGAGTGCGGGCCGGGGATCCTACAATGAGCAGTTCTTC. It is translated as CASRSAGRGSYNEQFF. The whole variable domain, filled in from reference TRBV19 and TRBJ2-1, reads DGGITQSPKYLFRKEGQNVTLSCEQNLNHDAMYWYRQDPGQGLRLIYYSQIVNDFQKGDIAEGYSVSREKKESFPLTVTSAQKNPTAFYLCASRSAGRGSYNEQFFGPGTRLTVL.

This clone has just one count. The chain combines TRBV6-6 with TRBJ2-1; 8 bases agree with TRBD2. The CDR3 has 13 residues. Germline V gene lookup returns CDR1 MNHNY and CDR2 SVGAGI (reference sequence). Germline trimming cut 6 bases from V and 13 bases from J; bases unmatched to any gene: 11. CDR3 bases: TGTGCCAGCAGCCCCGGACTAGCACAAACCCAGTTCTTC. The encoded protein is CASSPGLAQTQFF.

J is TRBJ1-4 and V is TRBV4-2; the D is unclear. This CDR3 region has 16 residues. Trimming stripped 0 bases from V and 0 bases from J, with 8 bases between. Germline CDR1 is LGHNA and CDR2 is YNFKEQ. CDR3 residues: CASSQEAKATNEKLFF. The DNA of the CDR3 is TGTGCCAGCAGCCAAGAAGCAAAGGCAACTAATGAAAAACTGTTTTTT.

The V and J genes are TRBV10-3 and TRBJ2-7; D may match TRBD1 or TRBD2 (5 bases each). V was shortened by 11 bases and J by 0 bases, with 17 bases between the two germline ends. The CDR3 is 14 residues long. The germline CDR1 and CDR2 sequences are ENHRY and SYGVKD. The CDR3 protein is CAAGDAAFSYEQYF. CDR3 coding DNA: TGTGCCGCTGGGGACGCAGCCTTCTCCTACGAGCAGTACTTC.

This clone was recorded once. DNA for the CDR3: TGTGCCAGCAGCCATCCGACAGGCACAGATACGCAGTATTTT. Translating gives CASSHPTGTDTQYF. The gene calls are TRBV9 and TRBJ2-3, with D perhaps matching TRBD1 (5 bases). The V and J ends lost 4 bases and 1 base respectively, with 10 bases between them. This CDR3 comprises 14 residues. Germline V gene data show CDR1 as SGDLS and CDR2 as YYNGEE.

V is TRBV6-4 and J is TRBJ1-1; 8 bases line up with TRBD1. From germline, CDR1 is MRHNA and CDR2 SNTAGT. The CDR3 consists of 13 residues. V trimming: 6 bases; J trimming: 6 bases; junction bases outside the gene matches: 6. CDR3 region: CASSEDRGAEAFF. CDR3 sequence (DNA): TGTGCCAGCAGCGAAGACAGGGGAGCTGAAGCTTTCTTT.

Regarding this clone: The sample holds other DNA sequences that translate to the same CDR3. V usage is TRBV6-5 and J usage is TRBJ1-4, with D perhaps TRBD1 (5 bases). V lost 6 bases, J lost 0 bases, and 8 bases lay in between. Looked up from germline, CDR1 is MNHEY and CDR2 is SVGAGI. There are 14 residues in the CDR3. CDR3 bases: TGTGCCAGCAGAGACAGCGCAACTAATGAAAAACTGTTTTTT. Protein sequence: CASRDSATNEKLFF.

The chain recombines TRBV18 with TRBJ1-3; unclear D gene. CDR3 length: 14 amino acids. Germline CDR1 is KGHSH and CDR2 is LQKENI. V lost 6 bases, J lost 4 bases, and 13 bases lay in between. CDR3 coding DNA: TGTGCCAGCTCCCCGGGTGCGGGAGGAAACACCATATATTTT. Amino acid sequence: CASSPGAGGNTIYF.

Here the CDR3 reads CASSSFRGSEQFF. CDR3 nucleotide sequence: TGTGCCAGCAGCTCTTTTAGAGGCTCGGAGCAGTTCTTC. This chain links TRBV11-3 with TRBJ2-1; unclear D gene. Germline V gives CDR1 SGHNT, CDR2 YENEEA. With 4 bases removed from V and 10 bases from J, the gap between germline ends came to 14 bases. This CDR3 contains 13 residues.

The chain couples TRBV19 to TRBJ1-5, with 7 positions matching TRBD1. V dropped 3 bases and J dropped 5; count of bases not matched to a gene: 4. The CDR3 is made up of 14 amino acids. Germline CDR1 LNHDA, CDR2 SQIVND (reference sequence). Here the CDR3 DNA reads TGTGCCAGTAGTATCGGGGACAGTTATCAGCCCCAGCATTTT. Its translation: CASSIGDSYQPQHF.

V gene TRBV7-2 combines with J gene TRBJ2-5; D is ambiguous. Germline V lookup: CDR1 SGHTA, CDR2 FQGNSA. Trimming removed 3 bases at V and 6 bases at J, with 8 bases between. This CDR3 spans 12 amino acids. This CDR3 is CASSFEHQTQYF. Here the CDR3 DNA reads TGTGCCAGCAGCTTTGAGCACCAGACCCAGTACTTC.

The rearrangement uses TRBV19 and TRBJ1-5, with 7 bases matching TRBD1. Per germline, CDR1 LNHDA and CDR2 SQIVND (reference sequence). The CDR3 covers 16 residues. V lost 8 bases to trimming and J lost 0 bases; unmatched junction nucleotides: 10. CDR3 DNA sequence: TGTGCCAGTGGGACGGGACAGATAATTAGCAATCAGCCCCAGCATTTT. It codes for CASGTGQIISNQPQHF.

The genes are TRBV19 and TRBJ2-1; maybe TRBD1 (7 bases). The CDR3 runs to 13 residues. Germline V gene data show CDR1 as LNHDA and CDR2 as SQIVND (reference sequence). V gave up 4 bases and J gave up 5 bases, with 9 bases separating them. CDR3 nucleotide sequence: TGTGCCAGTAGTAGCGGGACAGACAATGAGCAGTTCTTC. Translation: CASSSGTDNEQFF.

The CDR3 nucleotides read TGTGCCAGCAGCACTTACAGGGCGCCCGGGGAGCTGTTTTTT. Translating it yields CASSTYRAPGELFF. This chain connects TRBV5-4 to TRBJ2-2, with D possibly matching TRBD1 (6 bases). Germline CDR1 reads SGHNT; CDR2 reads YYREEE (reference sequence). The CDR3 is made up of 14 amino acids. V lost 4 bases and J lost 6, with 13 bases in between. The variable domain in full, completed from reference TRBV5-4 and TRBJ2-2, reads ETGVTQSPTHLIKTRGQQVTLRCSSQSGHNTVSWYQQALGQGPQFIFQYYREEENGRGNFPPRFSGLQFPNYSSELNVNALELDDSALYLCASSTYRAPGELFFGEGSRLTVL.